This T cell receptor beta chain was retrieved from a study of T cells in Graves' hyperthyroidism and ophthalmopathy. Overall study: Peripheral blood was drawn at first diagnosis, prior to all treatment.

TCR beta CDR3 region amplification was performed from RNA transcripts. Researchers ran a first-round RT-PCR on the TCR CDR3 using the HTBI primer set. TCRdb reprocessed the multiplex PCR reads via MiXCR and lists one record per CDR3 protein. The table has hundreds of thousands of distinct CDR3 sequences, about 15% seen once. This clonotype has only a few counts. The TCR sequence derives from a woman in her 50s with Graves' ophthalmopathy. The sample taken for sequencing was blood.

The CDR3 region is CATSSGTGRGGELFF. The DNA of the CDR3 is TGTGCCACCAGCTCGGGGACGGGGAGAGGCGGGGAGCTGTTTTTT. The chain links TRBV15 to TRBJ2-2; TRBD1 or TRBD2 may be the D gene (5 bases each). This CDR3 region has 15 residues. V was clipped by 5 bases and J by 7 bases, with 17 bases between them. In germline, CDR1 is LNHNV, CDR2 YYDKDF (reference sequence).